These 15 T cell receptor beta chains originate from one sample sequenced in a study of cytomegalovirus exposure and HLA in healthy donors. Vbeta (60) and Jbeta (13) primers were used in the PCR. Data came from immunoSEQ multiplex PCR; TCRdb stores just in-frame clones and leaves some out. The sample records around 150,000 clones, about 75% being singletons. Specimen: PBMCs. Every receptor here comes from a female donor in good health and CMV-seronegative.

The chain couples TRBV15 to TRBJ1-1; D is ambiguous. Per germline, CDR1 LNHNV and CDR2 YYDKDF (reference sequence). The V end lost 0 bases, the J end lost 0 bases, and 11 bases lay between the germline ends. This CDR3 has 16 residues. The CDR3 bases are TGTGCCACCAGCAGAGATTTTCGGGGATTGAACACTGAAGCTTTCTTT. It specifies CATSRDFRGLNTEAFF.

This chain connects TRBV18 to TRBJ2-7; 12 bases map to TRBD2. CDR1 is KGHSH and CDR2 is LQKENI in the germline V gene. The CDR3 spans 14 residues. Trimming at V came to 0 bases and at J to 6 bases, leaving 0 bases not matched to a gene. In DNA, the CDR3 is TGTGCCAGCTCACCACCGGGACTAGCGGGCGAGCAGTACTTC. This gives the protein CASSPPGLAGEQYF.

The chain combines TRBV6-1 with TRBJ2-1, with D unclear. V lost 7 bases to trimming and J lost 0 bases, with 7 bases between them. Looked up from germline, CDR1 is MNHNS and CDR2 is SASEGT. CDR3 length: 13 amino acids. This chain's CDR3 is CASTPVSYNEQFF. In DNA form, the CDR3 reads TGTGCCAGCACCCCTGTCTCCTACAATGAGCAGTTCTTC.

This clone is a singleton in its sample. This chain uses TRBV6-4 with TRBJ2-7, with 7 bases identical to TRBD1. Germline CDR1 reads MRHNA; CDR2 reads SNTAGT. This CDR3 contains 17 residues. The J segment lost 2 bases and the V segment lost 8 bases, leaving 18 bases of the junction unmatched. CDR3 nucleotides: TGTGCCAGCTTCAATTCACCCCAGAGGGGGCCAACCTACGAGCAGTACTTC. Protein: CASFNSPQRGPTYEQYF.

The V call is TRBV5-4, the J call TRBJ1-1; D remains ambiguous. The CDR3 spans 15 residues. Germline CDR1 reads SGHNT; CDR2 reads YYREEE (reference sequence). V was shortened by 0 bases and J by 0 bases, with 9 bases between the two germline ends. CDR3 loop: CASSLGPGMNTEAFF. The CDR3 nucleotides are TGTGCCAGCAGCTTGGGGCCGGGAATGAACACTGAAGCTTTCTTT. Supplemented by reference TRBV5-4 and TRBJ1-1, the full variable domain reads ETGVTQSPTHLIKTRGQQVTLRCSSQSGHNTVSWYQQALGQGPQFIFQYYREEENGRGNFPPRFSGLQFPNYSSELNVNALELDDSALYLCASSLGPGMNTEAFFGQGTRLTVV.

The chain has TRBV9 and TRBJ2-7, with D possibly being TRBD2 (6 bases). This CDR3 has 15 residues. Germline V gene data show CDR1 as SGDLS and CDR2 as YYNGEE. V was pared by 3 bases and J by 3 bases, with 16 bases between. Here the CDR3 DNA reads TGTGCCAGCAGCGCCTCCCCGGGACTCATCTACGAGCAGTACTTC. Its protein is CASSASPGLIYEQYF.

The chain carries TRBV7-2 and TRBJ1-2, with no clear D. Looked up from germline, CDR1 is SGHTA and CDR2 is FQGNSA. The ends were cut back, 6 bases at V and 0 bases at J, with 5 bases in the middle. The CDR3 runs to 12 residues. CDR3 nucleotide sequence: TGTGCCAGCAGATCTGCTAACTATGGCTACACCTTC. Its translation: CASRSANYGYTF.

The genes are TRBV6-1 and TRBJ2-1; unclear D gene. CDR1 MNHNS and CDR2 SASEGT come from the germline V gene. The V end lost 6 bases, the J end lost 4 bases, and 10 bases lay between the germline ends. The CDR3 extends over 13 amino acids. The CDR3 DNA follows: TGTGCCAGCAGGGTAGTTACTTACAATGAGCAGTTCTTC. Protein sequence: CASRVVTYNEQFF.

The chain combines TRBV2 with TRBJ2-7, with 10 bases matching TRBD1. The germline gives CDR1 SNHLY, CDR2 FYNNEI. Trimming cost V 8 bases and J 1 base; bases outside gene matches: 11. This CDR3 is built from 16 residues. This CDR3 reads CASVEDRGLISYEQYF. CDR3 nucleotides: TGTGCCAGCGTTGAAGACAGGGGGCTTATATCCTACGAGCAGTACTTC.

This chain links TRBV5-6 with TRBJ1-4; D uncertain. Germline V CDR1 and CDR2: SGHDT, YYEEEE. This CDR3 region has 15 residues. Trimming shortened V by 2 bases and J by 4 bases, and 12 bases separated the two germline ends. CDR3 region: CASSFAGFGNEKLFF. DNA for the CDR3: TGTGCCAGCAGCTTCGCGGGGTTCGGTAATGAAAAACTGTTTTTT.

This clone was detected once. The rearrangement uses TRBV5-1 and TRBJ1-1; D is ambiguous. Trimming pared 7 bases from V and 5 bases from J, leaving 9 bases between. Germline assignment: CDR1 SGHRS and CDR2 YFSETQ. The CDR3 contains 11 residues. CDR3 sequence: CASQANTEAFF. For the CDR3, the DNA is TGCGCCAGCCAAGCTAATACTGAAGCTTTCTTT.

In DNA, the CDR3 is TGTGCCTGGAGTCTAGGGGGGACAGGGGTGGCCTATGGCTACACCTTC. Residues: CAWSLGGTGVAYGYTF. The genes are TRBV30 and TRBJ1-2; TRBD1 matches at 10 bases. The CDR3 totals 16 residues. Per the germline V gene, CDR1 is GTSNPN and CDR2 is SVGIG (reference sequence). The junction had 10 bases not matched to a gene; V was cut back by 2 bases and J by 4 bases.

The chain has TRBV19 and TRBJ1-2; a possible D gene is TRBD1 (5 bases). Trimming removed 9 bases from V and 6 bases from J, with 20 bases in between. Germline V gene data show CDR1 as LNHDA and CDR2 as SQIVND (reference sequence). The CDR3 totals 14 residues. The CDR3: CASISTGETHGYTF. Written as DNA, the CDR3 is TGTGCCAGCATTTCGACGGGGGAAACTCATGGCTACACCTTC.

The genes are TRBV4-1 and TRBJ2-7, with a tentative D call TRBD2 (6 bases). Trimming pared 4 bases from V and 1 base from J, leaving 14 bases between. Germline lookup yields CDR1 MGHRA and CDR2 YSYEKL. This CDR3 comprises 15 residues. CDR3 sequence: CASSLRDFMSYEQYF. The DNA of the CDR3 is TGCGCCAGCAGCCTCCGGGACTTCATGTCCTACGAGCAGTACTTC.

The chain joins TRBV10-3 to TRBJ1-2; TRBD1 matches at 8 bases. V trimming: 2 bases; J trimming: 6 bases; junction bases outside the gene matches: 11. This CDR3 is 16 amino acids long. Germline V gene sequence: CDR1 ENHRY, CDR2 SYGVKD. CDR3 sequence reads: CAISEQAGGRWNGYTF. The CDR3, as DNA: TGTGCCATCAGTGAGCAGGCAGGGGGCAGGTGGAATGGCTACACCTTC.